The 27 T cell receptor beta chains in this list originate from one sample, sequenced in a study of T cells in Graves' hyperthyroidism and ophthalmopathy. TCR beta CDR3 region amplification was performed from RNA transcripts. An initial round of RT-PCR targeting the TCR CDR3 relied on the HTBI primer set. One entry per CDR3 protein results from TCRdb running MiXCR on the multiplex PCR reads. The profile covers roughly 720,000 distinct CDR3 sequences, with roughly 17% appearing a single time and roughly a sixth taken by the ten largest. Sequencing input: blood. The receptors stem from a man aged 45-65 years with Graves' hyperthyroidism.

There are many counts of this clonotype. This chain connects TRBV7-2 to TRBJ2-1; D call uncertain. CDR1 and CDR2 from the germline V gene are SGHTA and FQGNSA. Trimming cost V 1 base and J 0 bases, with 7 bases left between them. CDR3 length: 15 residues. CDR3 coding DNA: TGTGCCAGCAGCTTAGACAAGGGCTCCTACAATGAGCAGTTCTTC. This translates into CASSLDKGSYNEQFF.

This clonotype showed up just a few times. The genes are TRBV3-1 and TRBJ2-5, with D perhaps given as TRBD1 or TRBD2 (5 bases each). V shed 3 bases and J shed 4 bases, with 12 bases lying between them. CDR3 size: 14 residues. Germline CDR1 is LGHDT and CDR2 is YNNKEL (reference sequence). The CDR3 DNA reads TGTGCCAGCAGCCAGAGGACTCAGGGAGAGACCCAGTACTTC. The encoded protein is CASSQRTQGETQYF.

This clonotype was seen a few times. The chain is built from TRBV10-3 and TRBJ2-1; D gene unclear. The CDR3 contains 14 residues. CDR1 ENHRY and CDR2 SYGVKD come from the germline V gene. Trimming pared 0 bases from V and 7 bases from J, leaving 10 bases between. The CDR3 sequence: CAISESNSRNEQFF. In DNA, the CDR3 is TGTGCCATCAGTGAGTCGAACAGCAGGAATGAGCAGTTCTTC.

This clonotype was seen repeatedly, ten times or more. This chain connects TRBV19 to TRBJ2-2, with 10 positions matching TRBD1. CDR3 size: 18 residues. Germline CDR1 LNHDA, CDR2 SQIVND (reference sequence). The trim removed 9 bases at V and 1 base at J, leaving 14 bases unmatched. The CDR3 nucleotides read TGTGCCAGCCCGACAGAGACAGGGGGCGGTAGGAACACCGGGGAGCTGTTTTTT. Amino acid sequence: CASPTETGGGRNTGELFF. The entire variable domain, with the rest obtained from reference TRBV19 and TRBJ2-2, is as follows: DGGITQSPKYLFRKEGQNVTLSCEQNLNHDAMYWYRQDPGQGLRLIYYSQIVNDFQKGDIAEGYSVSREKKESFPLTVTSAQKNPTAFYLCASPTETGGGRNTGELFFGEGSRLTVL.

This clonotype was counted between two and nine times. The chain recombines TRBV20-1 with TRBJ2-3; D unclear. Germline CDR1 and CDR2: DFQATT and SNEGSKA (reference sequence). CDR3 length equals 14 residues. V was trimmed by 4 bases and J by 3 bases, leaving 14 bases between them. The CDR3, as DNA: TGCAGTGCTAAGAGTACTGTGGGGACAGATACGCAGTATTTT. It specifies CSAKSTVGTDTQYF.

This rearrangement joins TRBV19 to TRBJ1-1; TRBD1 agrees at 7 bases. CDR1 is LNHDA, CDR2 SQIVND, per germline (reference sequence). This CDR3 has 15 residues. Losses at the gene ends were 1 base for V and 7 bases for J; bases not matched to a gene: 9. CDR3 nucleotide sequence: TGTGCCAGTAGTATAGGGGCAGGGGGAAAAATTGAAGCTTTCTTT. This codes for CASSIGAGGKIEAFF. The complete variable domain, with remaining parts taken from reference TRBV19 and TRBJ1-1, reads DGGITQSPKYLFRKEGQNVTLSCEQNLNHDAMYWYRQDPGQGLRLIYYSQIVNDFQKGDIAEGYSVSREKKESFPLTVTSAQKNPTAFYLCASSIGAGGKIEAFFGQGTRLTVV.

The chain is built from TRBV29-1 and TRBJ2-1, with 9 bases aligning to TRBD1. CDR1 is SQVTM, CDR2 ANQGSEA, per germline. Trimming took 7 bases from V and 2 from J; bases not matched to a gene: 12. This CDR3 spans 16 amino acids. CDR3 in amino acids: CSASTGGEVPYNEQFF. The CDR3 bases are TGCAGCGCCTCAACAGGGGGCGAAGTCCCCTACAATGAGCAGTTCTTC.

This clonotype occurred a few times. The chain carries TRBV5-8 and TRBJ2-1; D is perhaps TRBD1 (6 bases). Trimming shortened V by 4 bases and J by 4 bases, and 9 bases separated the two germline ends. This CDR3 contains 13 residues. CDR1 SGHTS and CDR2 YDEGEE come from the germline V gene. Here the CDR3 reads CASSGTPYNEQFF. Here the CDR3 DNA reads TGTGCCAGCAGCGGGACACCATACAATGAGCAGTTCTTC.

This clonotype was picked up many times. V is TRBV11-3 and J is TRBJ1-1; no clear D gene. V was cut by 0 bases and J by 0 bases, with 8 bases left in between. This CDR3 region has 15 residues. The germline gives CDR1 SGHNT, CDR2 YENEEA. In nucleotides, the CDR3 is TGTGCCAGCAGCTTAGAGGGCAGCTTGAACACTGAAGCTTTCTTT. The encoded protein is CASSLEGSLNTEAFF.

As to this clonotype: Since a much larger clone is just one base distant, this may be a read error. J is TRBJ2-3 and V is TRBV10-3, with 12 bases identical to TRBD2. The germline V gene encodes CDR1 ENHRY and CDR2 SYGVKD. The CDR3 extends over 18 amino acids. CDR3 in DNA: TGTGCCACCCGCATCACCTGGACTAGCGGGGCTAGCACAGATATGCAGTATTTT. As protein: CATRITWTSGASTDMQYF.

The chain has TRBV24-1 and TRBJ1-5; D is ambiguous. From germline, CDR1 is KGHDR and CDR2 SFDVKD. CDR3 size: 14 residues. Trimming removed 5 bases at V and 0 bases at J, with 7 bases between. CDR3 protein: CATSGGFSNQPQHF. The CDR3 nucleotides are TGTGCCACCAGTGGGGGATTTAGCAATCAGCCCCAGCATTTT.

At least ten counts were recorded for this clonotype. This chain uses TRBV18 with TRBJ2-5; 9 nucleotides agree with TRBD1. Germline V gene sequence: CDR1 KGHSH, CDR2 LQKENI. This CDR3 region has 15 residues. Trimming removed 6 bases from V and 2 bases from J; junction bases left unmatched: 7. CDR3 sequence reads: CASSRKQGAQETQYF. CDR3 nucleotide sequence: TGTGCCAGCTCCCGGAAACAGGGGGCACAAGAGACCCAGTACTTC. The entire variable domain, with the rest obtained from reference TRBV18 and TRBJ2-5, is as follows: NAGVMQNPRHLVRRRGQEARLRCSPMKGHSHVYWYRQLPEEGLKFMVYLQKENIIDESGMPKERFSAEFPKEGPSILRIQQVVRGDSAAYFCASSRKQGAQETQYFGPGTRLLVL.

This clonotype was seen just once. The J gene is TRBJ2-1, the V gene TRBV18; TRBD2 matches at 11 bases. Germline-derived CDR1 and CDR2 are KGHSH and LQKENI. CDR3 length: 16 amino acids. The ends lost 2 bases at V and 8 bases at J; junction bases unmatched: 8. CDR3 DNA sequence: TGTGCCAGCTCACCAGCTAGCGGGAGGATCTCGGATGAGCAGTTCTTC. It encodes CASSPASGRISDEQFF.

J is TRBJ2-3 and V is TRBV2, with D perhaps TRBD2 (6 bases). Germline-derived CDR1 and CDR2 are SNHLY and FYNNEI. This CDR3 has 16 amino acids. Between the trimmed V and J ends, which lost 7 bases and 3 bases, there was a span of 20 bases. The DNA for the CDR3 is TGTGCCAGCATCGGGTTGGCGGGAAGGCTTACAGATACGCAGTATTTT. Its translation is CASIGLAGRLTDTQYF.

This clonotype has ten or more counts. This chain uses TRBV6-2 or TRBV6-3 with TRBJ2-2, with D unresolved. CDR3 length equals 14 residues. Between the trimmed V and J ends, which lost 2 bases and 3 bases, there was a span of 7 bases. Germline V gives CDR1 MNHEY, CDR2 SVGEGT. CDR3 in amino acids: CASSYSSDTGELFF. Here the CDR3 DNA reads TGTGCCAGCAGTTACAGCTCGGACACCGGGGAGCTGTTTTTT.

The chain employs TRBV5-1 and TRBJ2-2; D assignment may be TRBD1 or TRBD2 (5 bases each). CDR3 length: 17 residues. The germline V gene has CDR1 SGHRS and CDR2 YFSETQ. Trimming took off 4 bases at V and 6 bases at J, with 22 bases between the two ends. CDR3 bases: TGCGCCAGCAGCATTACCGGGGCCTACATAAAGTCCGGGGAGCTGTTTTTT. This sequence encodes CASSITGAYIKSGELFF.

Notes on this clonotype: Since a much larger clone is just one base distant, this may be a read error. This chain uses TRBV28 with TRBJ2-7, with 9 bases aligning to TRBD2. Germline V lookup: CDR1 MDHEN, CDR2 SYDVKM. The CDR3 totals 15 residues. The chain's CDR3 is CASSKPGLATYEQCF. The DNA of the CDR3 is TGTGCCAGCAGTAAACCGGGACTAGCTACCTACGAGCAGTGCTTC. Filled out from reference TRBV28 and TRBJ2-7, the complete variable domain reads DVKVTQSSRYLVKRTGEKVFLECVQDMDHENMFWYRQDPGLGLRLIYFSYDVKMKEKGDIPEGYSVSREKKERFSLILESASTNQTSMYLCASSKPGLATYEQCFGPGTRLTVT.

This clonotype appeared many times. The gene calls are TRBV28 and TRBJ1-5; D unresolved. Germline values: CDR1 MDHEN, CDR2 SYDVKM. Deletions cut 4 bases from V and 0 bases from J, with 7 bases between. This CDR3 is built from 14 residues. For the CDR3, the DNA is TGTGCCAGCAGTTCGCAACTTAGCAATCAGCCCCAGCATTTT. Translating gives CASSSQLSNQPQHF.

The chain employs TRBV29-1 and TRBJ2-1, with D possibly being TRBD1 (6 bases). The V end lost 6 bases, the J end lost 0 bases, and 15 bases lay between the germline ends. The CDR3 is made up of 15 amino acids. CDR1 and CDR2 from the germline V gene are SQVTM and ANQGSEA. The CDR3 nucleotides read TGCAGCGTCCCAACAGGGTCAAGCTCCTACAATGAGCAGTTCTTC. Translation: CSVPTGSSSYNEQFF.

This clonotype was detected many times. The rearrangement joins TRBV5-1 to TRBJ2-3; no reliable D call. The CDR3 has 14 residues. Germline lookup yields CDR1 SGHRS and CDR2 YFSETQ. The ends were cut back, 4 bases at V and 5 bases at J, with 14 bases in the middle. CDR3 sequence (DNA): TGCGCCAGCAGCCTGACGGGTTCTGGAGATACGCAGTATTTT. As protein: CASSLTGSGDTQYF.

This clonotype was seen at least ten times. This sequence joins TRBV7-2 and TRBJ2-7, with 7 bases lining up with TRBD1. V was pared by 5 bases and J by 2 bases, with 6 bases of the junction left unmatched. The CDR3 is 14 residues long. Germline V CDR1 and CDR2: SGHTA, FQGNSA. The CDR3 spells CASSTRQGPYEQYF. The CDR3 DNA sequence: TGTGCCAGCAGCACAAGACAGGGACCCTACGAGCAGTACTTC.

This clonotype has at least ten counts. The rearrangement joins TRBV30 to TRBJ2-5; 11 bases agree with TRBD2. V dropped 4 bases and J dropped 3; count of bases not matched to a gene: 4. The CDR3 totals 14 residues. Germline CDR1 is GTSNPN and CDR2 is SVGIG (reference sequence). CDR3 in amino acids: CAWNPGLAEETQYF. The DNA for the CDR3 is TGTGCCTGGAATCCGGGACTAGCGGAAGAGACCCAGTACTTC.

The CDR3 here is CASSVAGLTYNEQFF. In nucleotides, the CDR3 is TGTGCCAGCAGCGTAGCAGGACTTACTTACAATGAGCAGTTCTTC. The chain couples TRBV9 to TRBJ2-1; possible D gene TRBD2, 5 bases. The germline gives CDR1 SGDLS, CDR2 YYNGEE. Trimming removed 0 bases from V and 4 bases from J, with 11 bases in between. The CDR3 extends over 15 amino acids. The full variable domain, completed using reference TRBV9 and TRBJ2-1, is DSGVTQTPKHLITATGQRVTLRCSPRSGDLSVYWYQQSLDQGLQFLIQYYNGEERAKGNILERFSAQQFPDLHSELNLSSLELGDSALYFCASSVAGLTYNEQFFGPGTRLTVL.

This clonotype was observed at least ten times. This chain uses TRBV20-1 with TRBJ2-1; 11 positions match TRBD2. The CDR3 consists of 16 residues. Unmatched junction bases numbered 12, after V lost 5 bases and J lost 6 bases. The germline CDR1 and CDR2 sequences are DFQATT and SNEGSKA (reference sequence). CDR3 region: CSASIPLAGESNEQFF. The CDR3 coding sequence is TGCAGTGCTTCCATCCCACTAGCGGGAGAATCCAATGAGCAGTTCTTC.

This clonotype was seen repeatedly, ten times or more. CDR3 DNA: TGTGCCAGCAGAGGACTAGCGGGAGTTCGTTTGGAGACCCAGTACTTC. It codes for CASRGLAGVRLETQYF. The gene calls are TRBV2 and TRBJ2-5; TRBD2 agrees at 13 bases. Germline V gives CDR1 SNHLY, CDR2 FYNNEI. V lost 6 bases to trimming and J lost 5 bases; unmatched junction nucleotides: 9. CDR3 size: 16 residues.

This clonotype was observed a handful of times. The V gene is TRBV6-1, the J gene TRBJ2-1; TRBD2 might be the D (5 bases). V lost 11 bases and J lost 6, with 14 bases in between. The CDR3 runs to 12 residues. Germline V gives CDR1 MNHNS, CDR2 SASEGT. The CDR3 sequence: CAVSRGVNEQFF. The CDR3, as DNA: TGTGCCGTATCCCGGGGAGTCAATGAGCAGTTCTTC.

This clonotype was seen many times. V and J are TRBV24-1 and TRBJ2-1, with TRBD2 matching over 9 bases. The CDR3 runs 18 residues. V dropped 4 bases and J dropped 4; count of bases not matched to a gene: 13. Germline V gives CDR1 KGHDR, CDR2 SFDVKD. The CDR3 DNA reads TGTGCCACCAGTGACTTTTTCCCCCGCGGGGGGGAGTACAATGAGCAGTTCTTC. Translated: CATSDFFPRGGEYNEQFF.